The 4 T cell receptor beta chains listed next were all sequenced from one sample in a study of blood T cell repertoires in COVID-19. Profiled with immunoSEQ multiplex PCR; TCRdb holds only in-frame clones, not every one. Seen here are more than 110,000 clones, approximately 85% observed once, and the top ten hold approximately 4.1%. Sequencing used peripheral blood. The receptor set was obtained from a woman older than 75 with acute or convalescent COVID-19.

This chain joins TRBV9 and TRBJ2-3; D remains ambiguous. V lost 0 bases and J lost 6, with 8 bases in between. Germline loops: CDR1 SGDLS, CDR2 YYNGEE. CDR3 length: 13 residues. The chain's CDR3 is CASSVAELDTQYF. As DNA, the CDR3 is TGTGCCAGCAGCGTAGCGGAGCTCGATACGCAGTATTTT.

The rearrangement links TRBV12-5 to TRBJ2-3; a weak D match, TRBD2 (5 bases). Trimming took 1 base from V and 5 from J, leaving 10 bases between them. Germline V gene lookup returns CDR1 LGHNT and CDR2 FRNRAP. The CDR3 is made up of 14 amino acids. The CDR3 region is CASGLGTSLDTQYF. The DNA of the CDR3 is TGTGCTAGTGGTTTGGGGACTTCTTTAGATACGCAGTATTTT.

J is TRBJ2-1 and V is TRBV3-1 (or the pseudogene TRBV3-2); 10 nucleotides agree with TRBD2. Germline trimming cut 0 bases from V and 1 base from J; bases unmatched to any gene: 9. The germline V gene encodes CDR1 LGHDT and CDR2 YNNKEL (reference sequence). The CDR3 consists of 19 residues. The CDR3 region has the DNA TGTGCCAGCAGCCAAGAGTGGGCTAGCGGGAGTAGTTCCTACAATGAGCAGTTCTTC. Its translation is CASSQEWASGSSSYNEQFF.

CDR3 region: CASSIKNRGAGVKLFF. The CDR3 DNA reads TGTGCCAGTAGTATCAAGAACCGGGGCGCGGGAGTTAAACTGTTTTTT. The chain joins TRBV19 to TRBJ1-4; D possibly corresponds to TRBD1 (5 bases). This CDR3 region has 16 residues. CDR1 is LNHDA, CDR2 SQIVND, per germline (reference sequence). V lost 3 bases and J lost 11, with 22 bases in between.